This T cell receptor (beta chain) was observed in a study of memory CD4+ T cells and cytomegalovirus serostatus (dated 2019 in TCRdb). Regarding the complete study: The approximately 35 healthy Belgian adults in the cohort included 9 who were CMV seropositive and approximately 24 who were CMV seronegative. To replicate a published TCR-based CMV serostatus classifier, the study sequenced CD4+ memory TCRbeta repertoires from a Belgian cohort whose cytomegalovirus serostatus was known. Summary of the overall study and its limitations: For CMV serostatus prediction, a median bootstrapped AUC of approximately 0.95 was reached with the original framework, and a median bootstrapped AUC of approximately 0.92 was reached with a US-trained random forest. Of 164 previously reported CMV-associated TCRbeta sequences, approximately 70 appeared in the CD4+ memory repertoires, each in one to five individuals. Only CD4+CD45RO+ memory cells were sequenced, unlike the original study, which covered naive and memory CD4+ and CD8+ populations. Results were interpreted as suggesting that the CMV-associated TCR signature is largely present in the CD4+ memory repertoire. The original-framework classifier achieved a median bootstrapped AUC of approximately 0.95 with a 95% CI of 0.76-1.00 on the Belgian cohort.

A FACSAria II was used to sort memory CD4+ T cells, defined as single viable CD3+CD4+CD8-CD45RO+ cells. To determine CMV serostatus, a Roche Elecsys assay was used that detects serum IgG against CMV pp150, pp28, p38 and p52. Following thawing, total CD4+ T cells were enriched through positive selection using CD4 magnetic microbeads. The samples came from a separate study whose specific focus was interrogating the CD4+ T cell memory repertoire. Peripheral blood mononuclear cells were isolated and cryopreserved according to standard operating procedures, and serum was stored at -80 degrees C. The staining used CD3-PerCP (BW264/56), CD4-APC (RPA-T4), CD45RO-PE (UCHT1) and CD8-Pacific Orange (3B5) antibodies, and Sytox blue was used to exclude non-viable cells. The Quick-DNA Microprep Kit was used to extract genomic DNA from the sorted cells. TCRbeta DNA was amplified with the immunoSEQ hsTCRbeta kit following the manufacturer's protocol. An Illumina MiSeq instrument was used to sequence the TCRbeta libraries. In the source study's methods: Following removal of out-of-frame sequences, a few million distinct TCRbeta sequences were retained, with an average of about 70,000 per individual. Each individual was scored using the number of approximately 160 previously reported CMV-associated TCRbeta sequences that the individual carried and the total number of productive distinct TCRbeta sequences. A beta-binomial model was reimplemented in Python, and scikit-learn random forests with default parameters were trained on US cohort data. Classifier performance on the Belgian cohort was reported as the median AUC with percentile confidence intervals calculated over 10,000 bootstrap iterations. The source is immuneACCESS, and TCRdb retained only in-frame sequences with V and J called. Part of the clones is not carried over; for the studies checked, unresolved V genes explain less than half of this, and the remainder is unexplained. V and J calls and clone size come straight from that table; D and trimming were deduced from the DNA. In this sample the table shows 85,000 to 100,000 clones, under 90% of which occur a single time. In total, the top ten clones hold less than 4.5% of the sample.

In the case of this clone: Its antigen target is currently unknown. Base qualities are missing; no much larger clone stands one base away.

Trimming costs V 5 bases and J 0 bases, and their ends lie 17 bases apart. From a lookup of the germline V gene (reference sequence), CDR1 and CDR2 are MNHEY and SMNVEV. The CDR3 spans 17 residues, from the cysteine through the phenylalanine. Here the CDR3 DNA is all that survives: 51 bases in frame from base 1. The sample comprised memory CD4+ T cells from blood. The chain is encoded by TRBV27 joined to TRBJ1-5; the D segment could be TRBD1, given 5 matching bases. The TCR was taken from an adult in good health and CMV-seropositive. The CDR3 reads as follows: CASSAGVEGNSNQPQHF. In nucleotides, the sequence is TGTGCCAGCAGTGCCGGGGTTGAGGGGAATAGCAATCAGCCCCAGCATTTT.